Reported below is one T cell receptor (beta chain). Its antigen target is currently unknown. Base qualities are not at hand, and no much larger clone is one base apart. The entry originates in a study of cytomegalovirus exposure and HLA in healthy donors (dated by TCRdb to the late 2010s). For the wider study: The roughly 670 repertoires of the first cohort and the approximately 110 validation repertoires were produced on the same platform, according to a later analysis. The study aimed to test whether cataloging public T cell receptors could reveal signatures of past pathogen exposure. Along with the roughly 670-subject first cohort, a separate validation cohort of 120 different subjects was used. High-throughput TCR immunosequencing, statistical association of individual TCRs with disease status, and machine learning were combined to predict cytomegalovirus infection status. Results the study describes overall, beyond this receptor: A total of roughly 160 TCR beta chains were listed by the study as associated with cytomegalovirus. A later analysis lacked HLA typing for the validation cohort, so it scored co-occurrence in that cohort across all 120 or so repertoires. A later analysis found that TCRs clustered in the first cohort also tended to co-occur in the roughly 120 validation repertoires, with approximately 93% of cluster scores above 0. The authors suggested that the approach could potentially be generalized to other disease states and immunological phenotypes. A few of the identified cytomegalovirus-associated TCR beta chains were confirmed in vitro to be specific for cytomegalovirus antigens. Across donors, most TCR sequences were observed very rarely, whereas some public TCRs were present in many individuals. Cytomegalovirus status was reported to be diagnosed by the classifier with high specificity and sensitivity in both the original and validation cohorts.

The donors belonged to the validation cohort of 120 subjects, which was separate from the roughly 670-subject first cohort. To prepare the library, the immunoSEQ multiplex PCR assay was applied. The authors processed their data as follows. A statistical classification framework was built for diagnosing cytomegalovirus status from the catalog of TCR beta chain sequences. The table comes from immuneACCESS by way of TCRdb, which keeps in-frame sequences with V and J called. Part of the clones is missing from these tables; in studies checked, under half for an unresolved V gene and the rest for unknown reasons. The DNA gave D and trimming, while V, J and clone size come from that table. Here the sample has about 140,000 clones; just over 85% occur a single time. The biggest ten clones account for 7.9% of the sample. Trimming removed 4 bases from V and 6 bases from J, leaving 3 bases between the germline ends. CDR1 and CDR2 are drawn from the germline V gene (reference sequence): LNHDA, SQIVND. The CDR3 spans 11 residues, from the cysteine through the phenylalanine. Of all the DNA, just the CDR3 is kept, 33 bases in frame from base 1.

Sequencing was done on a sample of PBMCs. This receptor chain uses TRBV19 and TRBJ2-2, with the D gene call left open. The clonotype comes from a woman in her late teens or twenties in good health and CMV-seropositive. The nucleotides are TGTGCCAGTAGTACTCCCGGGGAGCTGTTTTTT. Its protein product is CASSTPGELFF.